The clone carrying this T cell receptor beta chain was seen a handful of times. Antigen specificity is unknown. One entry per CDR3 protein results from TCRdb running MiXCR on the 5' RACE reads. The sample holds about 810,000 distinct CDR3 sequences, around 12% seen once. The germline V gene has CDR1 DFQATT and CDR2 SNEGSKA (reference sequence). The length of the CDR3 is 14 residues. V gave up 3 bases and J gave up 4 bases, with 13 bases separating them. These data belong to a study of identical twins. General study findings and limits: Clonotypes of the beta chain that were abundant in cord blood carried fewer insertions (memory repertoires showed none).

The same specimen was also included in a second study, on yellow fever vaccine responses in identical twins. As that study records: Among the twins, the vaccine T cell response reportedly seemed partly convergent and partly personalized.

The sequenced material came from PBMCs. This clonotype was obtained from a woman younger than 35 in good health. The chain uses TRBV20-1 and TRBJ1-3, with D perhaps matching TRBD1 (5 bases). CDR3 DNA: TGCAGTGCTAGCTCCGGGACTTACGGAAACACCATATATTTT. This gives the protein CSASSGTYGNTIYF.